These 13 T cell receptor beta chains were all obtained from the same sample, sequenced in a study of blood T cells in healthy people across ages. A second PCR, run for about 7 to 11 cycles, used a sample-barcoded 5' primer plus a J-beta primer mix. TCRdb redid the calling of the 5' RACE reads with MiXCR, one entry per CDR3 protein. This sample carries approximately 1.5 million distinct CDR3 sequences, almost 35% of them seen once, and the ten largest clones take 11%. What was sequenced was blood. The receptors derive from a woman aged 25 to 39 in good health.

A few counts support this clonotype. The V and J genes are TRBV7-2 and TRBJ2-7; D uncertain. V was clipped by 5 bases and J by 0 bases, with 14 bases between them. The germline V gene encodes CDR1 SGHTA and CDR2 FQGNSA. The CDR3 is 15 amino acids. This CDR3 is CASSQTPYLSYEQYF. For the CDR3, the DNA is TGTGCCAGCAGCCAAACCCCATATCTCTCCTACGAGCAGTACTTC.

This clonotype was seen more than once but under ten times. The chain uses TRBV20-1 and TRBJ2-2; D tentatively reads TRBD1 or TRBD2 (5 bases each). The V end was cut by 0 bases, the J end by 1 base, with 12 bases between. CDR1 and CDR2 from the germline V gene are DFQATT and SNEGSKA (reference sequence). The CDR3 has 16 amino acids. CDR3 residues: CSARDLKGRNTGELFF. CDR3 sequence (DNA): TGCAGTGCTAGAGATCTCAAGGGGAGGAACACCGGGGAGCTGTTTTTT.

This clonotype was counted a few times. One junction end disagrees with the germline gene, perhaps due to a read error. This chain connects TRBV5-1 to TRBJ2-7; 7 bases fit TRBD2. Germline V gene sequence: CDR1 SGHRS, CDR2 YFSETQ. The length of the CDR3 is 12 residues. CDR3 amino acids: CTSSGDDNEQYF. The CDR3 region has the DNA TGCACCAGCAGCGGGGACGATAACGAGCAGTACTTC.

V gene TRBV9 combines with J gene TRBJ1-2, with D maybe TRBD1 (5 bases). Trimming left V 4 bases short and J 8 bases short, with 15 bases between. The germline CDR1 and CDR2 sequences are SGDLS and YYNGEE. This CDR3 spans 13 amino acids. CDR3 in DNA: TGTGCCAGCAGCAAAGATGGGGGACGAGGCTACACCTTC. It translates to CASSKDGGRGYTF.

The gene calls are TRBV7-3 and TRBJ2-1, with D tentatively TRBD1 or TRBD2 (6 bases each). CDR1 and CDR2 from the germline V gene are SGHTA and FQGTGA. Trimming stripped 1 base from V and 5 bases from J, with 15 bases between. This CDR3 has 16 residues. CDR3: CASSLKGGVGNNEQFF. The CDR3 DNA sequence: TGTGCCAGCAGCTTAAAGGGGGGAGTAGGTAACAATGAGCAGTTCTTC.

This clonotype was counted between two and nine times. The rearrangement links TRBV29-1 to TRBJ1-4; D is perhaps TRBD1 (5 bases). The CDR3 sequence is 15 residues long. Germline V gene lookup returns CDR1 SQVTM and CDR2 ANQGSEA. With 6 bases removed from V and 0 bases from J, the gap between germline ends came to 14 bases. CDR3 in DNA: TGCAGCGTGGGGACGGGCCAGGCAACTAATGAAAAACTGTTTTTT. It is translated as CSVGTGQATNEKLFF.

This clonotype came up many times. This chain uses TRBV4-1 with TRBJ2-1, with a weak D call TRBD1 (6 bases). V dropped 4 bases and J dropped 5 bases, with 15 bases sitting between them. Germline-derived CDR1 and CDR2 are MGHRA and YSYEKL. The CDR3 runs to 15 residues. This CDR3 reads CASSRPGHTNNEQFF. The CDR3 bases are TGCGCCAGCAGCCGACCGGGACACACGAACAATGAGCAGTTCTTC.

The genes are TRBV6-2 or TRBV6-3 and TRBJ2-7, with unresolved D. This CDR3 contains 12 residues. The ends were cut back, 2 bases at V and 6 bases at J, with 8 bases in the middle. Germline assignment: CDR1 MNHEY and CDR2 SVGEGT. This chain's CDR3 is CASSYGDSEQYF. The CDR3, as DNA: TGTGCCAGCAGTTACGGCGATAGCGAGCAGTACTTC.

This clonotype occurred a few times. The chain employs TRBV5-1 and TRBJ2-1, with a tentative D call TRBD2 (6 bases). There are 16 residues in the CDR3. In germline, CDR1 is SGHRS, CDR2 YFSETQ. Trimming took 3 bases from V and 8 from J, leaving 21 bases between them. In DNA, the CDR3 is TGCGCCAGCAGCTGGAGCGGGTTCGGGGTGGTGGATGAGCAGTTCTTC. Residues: CASSWSGFGVVDEQFF. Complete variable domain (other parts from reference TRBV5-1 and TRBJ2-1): KAGVTQTPRYLIKTRGQQVTLSCSPISGHRSVSWYQQTPGQGLQFLFEYFSETQRNKGNFPGRFSGRQFSNSRSEMNVSTLELGDSALYLCASSWSGFGVVDEQFFGPGTRLTVL.

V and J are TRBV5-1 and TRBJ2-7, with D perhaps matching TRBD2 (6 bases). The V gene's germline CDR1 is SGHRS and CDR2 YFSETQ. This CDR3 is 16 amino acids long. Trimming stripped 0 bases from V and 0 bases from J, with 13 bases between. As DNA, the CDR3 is TGCGCCAGCAGCTTGGCCATGTCTAGCGACTCCTACGAGCAGTACTTC. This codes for CASSLAMSSDSYEQYF.

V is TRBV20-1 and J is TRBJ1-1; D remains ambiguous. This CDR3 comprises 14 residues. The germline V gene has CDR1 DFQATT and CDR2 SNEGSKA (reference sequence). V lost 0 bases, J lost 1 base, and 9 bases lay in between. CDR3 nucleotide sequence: TGCAGTGCTAGAGATCGTGGCAAGAACACTGAAGCTTTCTTT. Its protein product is CSARDRGKNTEAFF.

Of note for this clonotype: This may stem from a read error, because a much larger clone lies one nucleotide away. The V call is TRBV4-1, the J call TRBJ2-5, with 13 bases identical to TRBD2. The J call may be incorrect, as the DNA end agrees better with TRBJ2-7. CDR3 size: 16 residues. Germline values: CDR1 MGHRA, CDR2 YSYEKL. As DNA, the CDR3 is TGCGCCAGCAGCCAAGATTCGGGACTAGCGGGAATCGAGCAGTACTTC. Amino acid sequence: CASSQDSGLAGIEQYF.

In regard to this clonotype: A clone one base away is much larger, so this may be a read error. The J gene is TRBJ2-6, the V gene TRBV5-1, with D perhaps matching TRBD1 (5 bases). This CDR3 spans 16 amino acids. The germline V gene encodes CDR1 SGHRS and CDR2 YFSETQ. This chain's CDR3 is CASSPPRGSGANVRTF. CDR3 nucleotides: TGCGCCAGCAGCCCCCCCCGTGGATCTGGGGCCAACGTCCGGACTTTC.